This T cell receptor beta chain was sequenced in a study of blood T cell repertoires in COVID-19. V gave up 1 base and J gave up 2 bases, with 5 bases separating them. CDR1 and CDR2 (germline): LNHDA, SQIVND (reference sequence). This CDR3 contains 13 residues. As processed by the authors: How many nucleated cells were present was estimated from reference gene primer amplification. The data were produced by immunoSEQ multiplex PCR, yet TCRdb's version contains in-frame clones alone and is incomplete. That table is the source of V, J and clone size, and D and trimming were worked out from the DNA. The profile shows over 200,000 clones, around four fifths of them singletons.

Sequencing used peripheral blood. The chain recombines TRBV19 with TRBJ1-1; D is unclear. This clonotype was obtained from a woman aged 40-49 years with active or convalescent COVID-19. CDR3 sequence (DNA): TGTGCCAGTAGTATAGCCCTTAACACTGAAGCTTTCTTT. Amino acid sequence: CASSIALNTEAFF.